This paragraph covers one T cell receptor (beta chain) sequence. Its antigen is undetermined. These data originate in a study of T cell repertoires in cytomegalovirus infection. Study details: Both CMV infection and a matching HLA type were indicated by public TCR beta signatures. General observations from the study: The response measured ex vivo was dominated by TCR beta clonotypes (HLA-C-restricted and CMV-specific). Of the TCR beta families, the public ones yielded a cumulative frequency that identified carriers of CMV plus the relevant HLA.

Deletions cut 5 bases from V and 1 base from J, with 13 bases between. Germline CDR1 is LNHDA and CDR2 is SQIVND (reference sequence). This CDR3 has 15 residues. Using its own MiXCR run on the reads, TCRdb lists one record per CDR3 protein. The sample yields roughly 860,000 distinct CDR3 sequences, less than 35% seen once. The specimen comprised cultured CD8+ T cells from PBMCs, sampled from culture after CMV antigen stimulation. The sequence came from a human donor in good health (CMV status not recorded). Some clones in this sample may be carry-over from other donors' samples. The V and J genes are TRBV19 and TRBJ2-3; D is ambiguous. The CDR3 is CASSDTPRGTDTQYF. The CDR3 DNA is TGTGCCAGTAGTGACACCCCCCGCGGCACAGATACGCAGTATTTT.